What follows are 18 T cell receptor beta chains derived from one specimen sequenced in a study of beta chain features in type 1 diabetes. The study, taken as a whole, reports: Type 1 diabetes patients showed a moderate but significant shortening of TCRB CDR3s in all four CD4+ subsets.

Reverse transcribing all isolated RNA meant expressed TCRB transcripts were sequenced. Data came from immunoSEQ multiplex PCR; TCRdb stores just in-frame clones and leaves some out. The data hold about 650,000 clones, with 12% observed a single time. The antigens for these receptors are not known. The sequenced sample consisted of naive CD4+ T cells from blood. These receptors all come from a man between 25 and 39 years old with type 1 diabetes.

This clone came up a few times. This chain's CDR3 is CASSPLAGPGNTIYF. The CDR3 DNA reads TGTGCCAGCTCACCATTAGCTGGGCCTGGAAACACCATATATTTT. This chain joins TRBV18 and TRBJ1-3; D ambiguous. Germline V gene data show CDR1 as KGHSH and CDR2 as LQKENI. The CDR3 runs to 15 residues. V was clipped by 2 bases and J by 2 bases, with 10 bases between them. Variable domain in full (rest from reference TRBV18 and TRBJ1-3): NAGVMQNPRHLVRRRGQEARLRCSPMKGHSHVYWYRQLPEEGLKFMVYLQKENIIDESGMPKERFSAEFPKEGPSILRIQQVVRGDSAAYFCASSPLAGPGNTIYFGEGSWLTVV.

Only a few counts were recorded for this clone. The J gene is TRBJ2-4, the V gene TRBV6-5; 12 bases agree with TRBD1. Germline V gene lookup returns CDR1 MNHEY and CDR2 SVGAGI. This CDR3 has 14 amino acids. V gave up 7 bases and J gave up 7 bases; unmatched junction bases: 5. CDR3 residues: CASKPGQGANIQYF. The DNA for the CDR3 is TGTGCCAGCAAACCGGGACAGGGGGCCAACATTCAGTACTTC.

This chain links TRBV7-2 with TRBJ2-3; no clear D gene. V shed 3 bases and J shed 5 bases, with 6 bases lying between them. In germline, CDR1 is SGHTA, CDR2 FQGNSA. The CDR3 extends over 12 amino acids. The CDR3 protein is CASSFRGDTQYF. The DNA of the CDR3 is TGTGCCAGCAGCTTCAGAGGAGATACGCAGTATTTT.

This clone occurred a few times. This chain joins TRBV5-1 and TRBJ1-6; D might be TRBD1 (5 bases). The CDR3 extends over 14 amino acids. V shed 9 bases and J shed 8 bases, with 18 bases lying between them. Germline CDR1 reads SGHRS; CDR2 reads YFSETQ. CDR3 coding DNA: TGCGCCACCCGCTCGGGGACGGCTCATTCACCCCTCCACTTT. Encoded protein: CATRSGTAHSPLHF.

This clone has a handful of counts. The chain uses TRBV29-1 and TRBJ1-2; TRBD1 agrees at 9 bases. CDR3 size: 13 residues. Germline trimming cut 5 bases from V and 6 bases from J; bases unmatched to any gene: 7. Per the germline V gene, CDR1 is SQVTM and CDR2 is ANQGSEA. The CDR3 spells CSVSPGQGHGYTF. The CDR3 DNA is TGCAGCGTTTCCCCGGGACAGGGACATGGCTACACCTTC.

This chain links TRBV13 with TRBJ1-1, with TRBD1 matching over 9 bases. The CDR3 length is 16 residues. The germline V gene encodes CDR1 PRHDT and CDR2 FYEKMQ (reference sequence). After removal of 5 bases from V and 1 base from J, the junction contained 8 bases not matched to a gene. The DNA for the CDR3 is TGTGCCAGCAGCACCCTAGGGACAGGGCCGAACACTGAAGCTTTCTTT. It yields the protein CASSTLGTGPNTEAFF.

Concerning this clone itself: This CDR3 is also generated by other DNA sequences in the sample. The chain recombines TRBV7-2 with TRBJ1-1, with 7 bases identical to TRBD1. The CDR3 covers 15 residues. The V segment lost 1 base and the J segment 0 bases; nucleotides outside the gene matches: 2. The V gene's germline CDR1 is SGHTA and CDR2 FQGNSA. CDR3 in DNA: TGTGCCAGCAGCTTAGTTGGGACAGTGAACACTGAAGCTTTCTTT. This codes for CASSLVGTVNTEAFF.

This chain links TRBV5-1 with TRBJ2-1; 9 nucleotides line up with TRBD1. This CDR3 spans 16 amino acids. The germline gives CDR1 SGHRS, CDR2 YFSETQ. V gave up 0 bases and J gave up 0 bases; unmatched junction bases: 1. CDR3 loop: CASSLAGQGSYNEQFF. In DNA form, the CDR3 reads TGCGCCAGCAGCTTGGCGGGACAGGGCTCCTACAATGAGCAGTTCTTC. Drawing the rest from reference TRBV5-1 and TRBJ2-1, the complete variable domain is KAGVTQTPRYLIKTRGQQVTLSCSPISGHRSVSWYQQTPGQGLQFLFEYFSETQRNKGNFPGRFSGRQFSNSRSEMNVSTLELGDSALYLCASSLAGQGSYNEQFFGPGTRLTVL.

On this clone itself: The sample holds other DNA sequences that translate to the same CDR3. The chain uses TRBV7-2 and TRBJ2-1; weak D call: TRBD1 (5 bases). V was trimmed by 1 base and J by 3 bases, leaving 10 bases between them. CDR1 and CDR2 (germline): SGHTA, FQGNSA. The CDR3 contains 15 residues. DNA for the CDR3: TGTGCCAGCAGCTTAGGGCAGGGCAACTACAATGAGCAGTTCTTC. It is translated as CASSLGQGNYNEQFF. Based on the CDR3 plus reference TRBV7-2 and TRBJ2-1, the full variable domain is GAGVSQSPSNKVTEKGKDVELRCDPISGHTALYWYRQSLGQGLEFLIYFQGNSAPDKSGLPSDRFSAERTGGSVSTLTIQRTQQEDSAVYLCASSLGQGNYNEQFFGPGTRLTVL.

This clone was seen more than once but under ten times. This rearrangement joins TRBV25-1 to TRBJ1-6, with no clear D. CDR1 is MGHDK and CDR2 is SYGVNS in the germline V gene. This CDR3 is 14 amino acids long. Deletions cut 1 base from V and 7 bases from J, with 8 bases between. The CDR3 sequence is CASSEWGENSPLHF. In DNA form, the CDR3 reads TGTGCCAGCAGTGAATGGGGTGAAAATTCACCCCTCCACTTT.

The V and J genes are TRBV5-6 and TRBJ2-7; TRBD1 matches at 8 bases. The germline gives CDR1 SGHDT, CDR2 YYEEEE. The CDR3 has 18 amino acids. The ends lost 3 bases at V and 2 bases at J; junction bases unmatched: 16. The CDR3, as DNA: TGTGCCAGCAGCTCTCCAAACGGGCGCGGGACAGGTACCTACGAGCAGTACTTC. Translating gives CASSSPNGRGTGTYEQYF. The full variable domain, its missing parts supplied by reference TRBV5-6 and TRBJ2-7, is DAGVTQSPTHLIKTRGQQVTLRCSPKSGHDTVSWYQQALGQGPQFIFQYYEEEERQRGNFPDRFSGHQFPNYSSELNVNALLLGDSALYLCASSSPNGRGTGTYEQYFGPGTRLTVT.

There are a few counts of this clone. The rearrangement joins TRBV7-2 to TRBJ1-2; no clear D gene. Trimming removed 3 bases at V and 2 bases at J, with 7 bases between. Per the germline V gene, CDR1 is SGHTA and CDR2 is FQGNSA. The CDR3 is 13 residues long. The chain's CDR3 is CASSFDVNYGYTF. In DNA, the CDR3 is TGTGCCAGCAGCTTTGACGTGAACTATGGCTACACCTTC.

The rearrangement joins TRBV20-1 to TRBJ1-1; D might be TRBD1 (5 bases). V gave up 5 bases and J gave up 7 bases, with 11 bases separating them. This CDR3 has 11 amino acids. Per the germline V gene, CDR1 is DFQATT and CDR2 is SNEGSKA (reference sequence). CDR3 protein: CSAPRQREAFF. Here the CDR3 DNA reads TGCAGTGCTCCCCGACAGCGTGAAGCTTTCTTT.

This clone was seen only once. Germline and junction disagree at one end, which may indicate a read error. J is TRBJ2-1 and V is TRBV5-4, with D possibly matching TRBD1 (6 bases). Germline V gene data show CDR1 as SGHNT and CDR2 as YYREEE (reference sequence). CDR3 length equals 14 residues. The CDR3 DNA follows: TGTGCCAGCAGCCTACGGGACAACTACAACGAGCAGTTCTTC. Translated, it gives CASSLRDNYNEQFF.

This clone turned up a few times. Here the CDR3 DNA reads TGCGCCAGCAGCCAACTTACTCCCTCGGAGGTCCAGTACTTC. This sequence encodes CASSQLTPSEVQYF. This sequence joins TRBV4-1 and TRBJ2-5; tentatively, D is TRBD2 (5 bases). Per the germline V gene, CDR1 is MGHRA and CDR2 is YSYEKL. There are 14 residues in the CDR3. The ends were cut back, 2 bases at V and 10 bases at J, with 17 bases in the middle.

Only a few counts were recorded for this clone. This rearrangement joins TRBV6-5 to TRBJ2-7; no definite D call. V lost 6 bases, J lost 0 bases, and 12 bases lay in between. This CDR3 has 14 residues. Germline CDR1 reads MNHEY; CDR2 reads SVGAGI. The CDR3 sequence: CASSPQSSSYEQYF. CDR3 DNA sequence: TGTGCCAGCAGCCCACAGTCAAGCTCCTACGAGCAGTACTTC.

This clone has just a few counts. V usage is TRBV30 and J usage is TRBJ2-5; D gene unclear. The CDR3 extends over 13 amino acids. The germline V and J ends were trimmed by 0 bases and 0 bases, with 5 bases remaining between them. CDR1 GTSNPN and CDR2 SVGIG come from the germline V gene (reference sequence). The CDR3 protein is CAWSVSDQETQYF. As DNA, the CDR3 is TGTGCCTGGAGTGTAAGCGACCAAGAGACCCAGTACTTC.

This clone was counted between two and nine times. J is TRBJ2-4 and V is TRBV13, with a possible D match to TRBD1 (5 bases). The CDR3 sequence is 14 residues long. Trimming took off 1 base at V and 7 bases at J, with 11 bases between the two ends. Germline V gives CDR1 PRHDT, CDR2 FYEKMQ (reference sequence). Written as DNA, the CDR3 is TGTGCCAGCAGCTTAGCTCAGGGCGGCAACATTCAGTACTTC. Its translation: CASSLAQGGNIQYF.